The 15 T cell receptor beta chains in this list originate from one sample, sequenced in a study of blood T cell repertoires in COVID-19. Some clones are missing from TCRdb's copy, which holds only in-frame ones; the method was immunoSEQ multiplex PCR. The sample has about 270,000 clones, over 75% seen once; the top ten hold 15%. Sequencing was performed on PBMCs or T cells enriched from blood (not recorded which). The receptors derive from a man younger than 30 who had recovered from COVID-19.

The chain links TRBV28 to TRBJ2-1; D is perhaps TRBD1 (6 bases). Germline-derived CDR1 and CDR2 are MDHEN and SYDVKM. V dropped 3 bases and J dropped 3 bases, with 9 bases sitting between them. The CDR3 is 14 residues long. CDR3 nucleotides: TGTGCCAGCAGTTTTCTGGGACACTACAATGAGCAGTTCTTC. This encodes CASSFLGHYNEQFF.

The chain recombines TRBV3-1 (or the pseudogene TRBV3-2) with TRBJ2-2, with TRBD2 matching 7 bases. The CDR3 covers 17 residues. The V and J ends lost 4 bases and 7 bases, in that order; junction bases with no gene match: 15. The germline V gene encodes CDR1 LGHDT and CDR2 YNNKEL (reference sequence). CDR3 in amino acids: CASSPYTGGFGIGELFF. CDR3 DNA: TGTGCCAGCAGCCCCTATACGGGAGGTTTTGGTATCGGGGAGCTGTTTTTT.

This sequence joins TRBV27 and TRBJ1-1; 8 bases are a match to TRBD1. Trimming at V came to 3 bases and at J to 11 bases, leaving 8 bases not matched to a gene. This CDR3 is 13 amino acids long. Germline V gives CDR1 MNHEY, CDR2 SMNVEV (reference sequence). CDR3 in DNA: TGTGCCAGCAGTTTCGGCTCAGGGGGCGACGCTTTCTTT. As protein: CASSFGSGGDAFF.

The chain uses TRBV24-1 and TRBJ1-2, with a tentative D call TRBD1 (5 bases). Trimming took 5 bases from V and 1 from J, leaving 16 bases between them. Germline loops: CDR1 KGHDR, CDR2 SFDVKD. The CDR3 contains 16 residues. The CDR3 protein is CATSASDIGVNYGYTF. In DNA form, the CDR3 reads TGTGCCACCAGTGCCTCGGACATCGGCGTTAACTATGGCTACACCTTC.

The chain combines TRBV14 with TRBJ2-7; D not certain. V was clipped by 1 base and J by 7 bases, with 8 bases between them. The CDR3 is 12 residues long. CDR1 is SGHDN and CDR2 is FVKESK in the germline V gene. CDR3 nucleotides: TGTGCCAGCAGCCAAGGAAACTTGGAGCAGTACTTC. It yields the protein CASSQGNLEQYF.

This clone appeared a few times. The chain carries TRBV15 and TRBJ1-2; the match to TRBD1 covers 8 bases. The J segment lost 5 bases and the V segment lost 1 base, leaving 6 bases of the junction unmatched. Germline V gene sequence: CDR1 LNHNV, CDR2 YYDKDF (reference sequence). CDR3 size: 15 residues. For the CDR3, the DNA is TGTGCCACCAGCAGAGCAAAGGACAGGGCGTATGGCTACACCTTC. Residues: CATSRAKDRAYGYTF.

This clone was seen only once. This chain uses TRBV7-9 with TRBJ2-3; D ambiguous. This CDR3 region has 15 residues. Germline V lookup: CDR1 SEHNR, CDR2 FQNEAQ (reference sequence). V dropped 5 bases and J dropped 5 bases, with 17 bases sitting between them. The CDR3, as DNA: TGTGCCAGCAGCCCGCATACGAAAGAGGTAGATACGCAGTATTTT. Its protein product is CASSPHTKEVDTQYF.

V usage is TRBV19 and J usage is TRBJ1-4, with TRBD1 matching over 7 bases. Trimming cost V 8 bases and J 8 bases; bases outside gene matches: 11. The CDR3 sequence is 14 residues long. In germline, CDR1 is LNHDA, CDR2 SQIVND (reference sequence). The CDR3 sequence: CASQRTGASEKLFF. The DNA of the CDR3 is TGTGCCAGTCAGAGAACAGGGGCCTCCGAAAAACTGTTTTTT.

The V call is TRBV5-6, the J call TRBJ2-7, with 7 bases identical to TRBD1. The V gene's germline CDR1 is SGHDT and CDR2 YYEEEE. V lost 2 bases to trimming and J lost 3 bases; unmatched junction nucleotides: 11. CDR3 length: 16 residues. The DNA of the CDR3 is TGTGCCAGCAGCTTAACATTTACAGGGGACAGCTACGAGCAGTACTTC. This translates into CASSLTFTGDSYEQYF. The whole variable domain, remainder taken from reference TRBV5-6 and TRBJ2-7, is DAGVTQSPTHLIKTRGQQVTLRCSPKSGHDTVSWYQQALGQGPQFIFQYYEEEERQRGNFPDRFSGHQFPNYSSELNVNALLLGDSALYLCASSLTFTGDSYEQYFGPGTRLTVT.

The chain carries TRBV24-1 and TRBJ1-2, with a possible D match to TRBD1 (6 bases). This CDR3 spans 13 amino acids. Trimming removed 4 bases from V and 7 bases from J, with 12 bases in between. CDR1 KGHDR and CDR2 SFDVKD come from the germline V gene. In nucleotides, the CDR3 is TGTGCCACCAGTGAAACTACAGGGCGTGGCTACACCTTC. It yields the protein CATSETTGRGYTF.

A word on this clone: Mismatch with germline at one junction end may stem from a read error. The chain joins TRBV6-6 to TRBJ1-1, with 10 bases matching TRBD1. The CDR3 runs to 15 residues. From germline, CDR1 is MNHNY and CDR2 SVGAGI (reference sequence). As DNA, the CDR3 is TGTGCCAGCAGTTACTCGAAGACAGGGGGCACTGAAGCCTTCTTT. Translation: CASSYSKTGGTEAFF.

This sequence joins TRBV28 and TRBJ1-5; a weak D match, TRBD1 (5 bases). The V gene lost 5 bases and the J gene lost 5 bases, with 13 bases spanning the gap. The CDR3 sequence is 14 residues long. Per the germline V gene, CDR1 is MDHEN and CDR2 is SYDVKM. This chain's CDR3 is CASSEGRSDQPQHF. Written as DNA, the CDR3 is TGTGCCAGCAGTGAGGGGAGGTCCGATCAGCCCCAGCATTTT. The full variable domain, completed using reference TRBV28 and TRBJ1-5, is DVKVTQSSRYLVKRTGEKVFLECVQDMDHENMFWYRQDPGLGLRLIYFSYDVKMKEKGDIPEGYSVSREKKERFSLILESASTNQTSMYLCASSEGRSDQPQHFGDGTRLSIL.

The CDR3 DNA is TGTGCCAGCAGCCGAGATCTAGGACAGGGGAGATACAATGAGCAGTTCTTC. Its translation: CASSRDLGQGRYNEQFF. The chain is built from TRBV3-1 (or the pseudogene TRBV3-2) and TRBJ2-1, with 9 positions matching TRBD1. V lost 4 bases, J lost 4 bases, and 11 bases stayed unmatched. Germline CDR1 and CDR2: LGHDT and YNNKEL (reference sequence). This CDR3 spans 17 amino acids.

This sequence joins TRBV3-1 (or the pseudogene TRBV3-2) and TRBJ2-7; 11 bases map to TRBD1. The CDR3 covers 15 residues. Germline CDR1 reads LGHDT; CDR2 reads YNNKEL (reference sequence). After removal of 2 bases from V and 3 bases from J, the junction contained 3 bases not matched to a gene. The CDR3 sequence is CASSQTGTGGYEQYF. The CDR3, as DNA: TGTGCCAGCAGCCAAACCGGGACAGGGGGCTACGAGCAGTACTTC.

This chain connects TRBV5-6 to TRBJ1-5, with D perhaps TRBD1 (5 bases). The germline V and J ends were trimmed by 0 bases and 4 bases, with 11 bases remaining between them. Per germline, CDR1 SGHDT and CDR2 YYEEEE. The CDR3 length is 15 residues. The CDR3: CASSLAGRVNQPQHF. The CDR3 DNA follows: TGTGCCAGCAGCTTGGCGGGCAGGGTGAATCAGCCCCAGCATTTT.